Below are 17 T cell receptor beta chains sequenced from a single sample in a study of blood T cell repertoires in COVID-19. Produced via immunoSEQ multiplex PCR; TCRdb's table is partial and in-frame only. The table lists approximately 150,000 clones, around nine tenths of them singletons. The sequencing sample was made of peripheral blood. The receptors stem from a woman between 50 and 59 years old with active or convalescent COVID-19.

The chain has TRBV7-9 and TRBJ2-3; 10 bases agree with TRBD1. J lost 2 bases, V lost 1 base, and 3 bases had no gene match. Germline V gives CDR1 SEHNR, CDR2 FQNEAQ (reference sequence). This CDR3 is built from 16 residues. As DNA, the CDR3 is TGTGCCAGCAGCTTAGGTGGGACAGGGGACACAGATACGCAGTATTTT. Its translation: CASSLGGTGDTDTQYF.

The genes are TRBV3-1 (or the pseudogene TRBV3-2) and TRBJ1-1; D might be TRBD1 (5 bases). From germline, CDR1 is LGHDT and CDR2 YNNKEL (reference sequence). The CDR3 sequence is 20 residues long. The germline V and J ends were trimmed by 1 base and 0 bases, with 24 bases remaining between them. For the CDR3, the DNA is TGTGCCAGCAGCCAAGGGGGGGTGGGACCCCGCCCCTTTATGAACACTGAAGCTTTCTTT. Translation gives CASSQGGVGPRPFMNTEAFF.

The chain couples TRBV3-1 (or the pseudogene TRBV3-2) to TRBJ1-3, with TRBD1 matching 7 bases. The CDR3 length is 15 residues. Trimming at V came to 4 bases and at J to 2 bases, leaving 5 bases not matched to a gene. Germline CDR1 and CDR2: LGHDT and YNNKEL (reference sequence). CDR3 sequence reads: CASSPDRVTGNTIYF. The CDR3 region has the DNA TGTGCCAGCAGCCCTGACAGGGTTACTGGAAACACCATATATTTT.

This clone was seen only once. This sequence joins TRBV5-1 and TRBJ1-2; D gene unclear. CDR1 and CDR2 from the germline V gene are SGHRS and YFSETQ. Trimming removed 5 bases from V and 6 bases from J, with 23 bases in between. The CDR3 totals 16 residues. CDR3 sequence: CASRRPWEGGVDGYTF. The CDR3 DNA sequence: TGCGCCAGCAGAAGACCTTGGGAGGGCGGGGTGGATGGCTACACCTTC.

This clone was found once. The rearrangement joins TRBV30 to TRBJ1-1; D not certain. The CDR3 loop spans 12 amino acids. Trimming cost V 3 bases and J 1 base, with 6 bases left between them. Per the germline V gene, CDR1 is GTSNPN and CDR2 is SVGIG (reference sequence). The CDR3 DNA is TGTGCCTGGAGAGACAAGAACACTGAAGCTTTCTTT. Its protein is CAWRDKNTEAFF. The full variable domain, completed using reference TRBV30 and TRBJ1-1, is SQTIHQWPATLVQPVGSPLSLECTVEGTSNPNLYWYRQAAGRGLQLLFYSVGIGQISSEVPQNLSASRPQDRQFILSSKKLLLSDSGFYLCAWRDKNTEAFFGQGTRLTVV.

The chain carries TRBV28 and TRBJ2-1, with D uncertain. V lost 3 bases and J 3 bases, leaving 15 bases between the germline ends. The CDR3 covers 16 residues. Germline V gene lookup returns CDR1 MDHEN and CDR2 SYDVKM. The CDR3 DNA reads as TGTGCCAGCAGTTTCCTGGCCTCAGGTAGCTACAATGAGCAGTTCTTC. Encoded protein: CASSFLASGSYNEQFF.

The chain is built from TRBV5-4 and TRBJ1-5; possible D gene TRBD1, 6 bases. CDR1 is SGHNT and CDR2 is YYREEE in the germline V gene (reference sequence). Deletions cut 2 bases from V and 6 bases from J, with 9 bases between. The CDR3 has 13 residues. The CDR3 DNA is TGTGCCAGCAGCTTTGGGGGGGCTCAGCCCCAGCATTTT. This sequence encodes CASSFGGAQPQHF.

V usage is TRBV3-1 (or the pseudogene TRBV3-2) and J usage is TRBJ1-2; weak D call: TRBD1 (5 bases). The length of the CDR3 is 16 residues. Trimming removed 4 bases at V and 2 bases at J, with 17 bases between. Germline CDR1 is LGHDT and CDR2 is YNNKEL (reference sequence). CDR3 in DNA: TGTGCCAGCAGCCCTCTCTGGGCAGGGCAGAACTATGGCTACACCTTC. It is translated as CASSPLWAGQNYGYTF.

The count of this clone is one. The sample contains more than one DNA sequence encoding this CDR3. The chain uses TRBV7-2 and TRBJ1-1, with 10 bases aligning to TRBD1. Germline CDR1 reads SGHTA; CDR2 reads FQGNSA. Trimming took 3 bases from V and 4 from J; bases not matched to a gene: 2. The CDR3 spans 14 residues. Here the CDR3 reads CASSLDRGSTEAFF. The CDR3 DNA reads TGTGCCAGCAGCTTGGACAGGGGGAGCACTGAAGCTTTCTTT.

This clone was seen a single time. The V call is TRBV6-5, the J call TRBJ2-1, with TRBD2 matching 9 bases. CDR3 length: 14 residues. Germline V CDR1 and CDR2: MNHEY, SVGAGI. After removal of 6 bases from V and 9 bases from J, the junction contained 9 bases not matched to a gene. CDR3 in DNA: TGTGCCAGCAGGGGTAGCGGGAGTGGGGGTGAGCAGTTCTTC. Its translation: CASRGSGSGGEQFF.

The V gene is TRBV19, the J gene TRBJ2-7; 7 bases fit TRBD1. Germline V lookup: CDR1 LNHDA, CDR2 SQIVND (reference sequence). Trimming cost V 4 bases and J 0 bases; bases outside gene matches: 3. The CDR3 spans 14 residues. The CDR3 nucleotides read TGTGCCAGTAGTACCGGGACAGTCTCCTACGAGCAGTACTTC. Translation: CASSTGTVSYEQYF.

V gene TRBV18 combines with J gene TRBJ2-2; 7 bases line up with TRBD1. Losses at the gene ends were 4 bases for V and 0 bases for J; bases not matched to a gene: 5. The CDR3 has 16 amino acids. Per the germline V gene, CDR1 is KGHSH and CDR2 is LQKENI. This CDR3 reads CASSLRDSTNTGELFF. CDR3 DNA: TGTGCCAGCTCACTCCGGGACAGCACGAACACCGGGGAGCTGTTTTTT. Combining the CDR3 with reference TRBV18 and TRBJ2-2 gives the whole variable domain NAGVMQNPRHLVRRRGQEARLRCSPMKGHSHVYWYRQLPEEGLKFMVYLQKENIIDESGMPKERFSAEFPKEGPSILRIQQVVRGDSAAYFCASSLRDSTNTGELFFGEGSRLTVL.

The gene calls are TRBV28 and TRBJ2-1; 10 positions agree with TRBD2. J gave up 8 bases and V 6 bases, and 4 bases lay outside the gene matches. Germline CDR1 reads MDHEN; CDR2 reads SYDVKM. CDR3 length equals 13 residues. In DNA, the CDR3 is TGTGCCAGCAGGTCTAGCGGGAGTCATGAGCAGTTCTTC. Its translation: CASRSSGSHEQFF.

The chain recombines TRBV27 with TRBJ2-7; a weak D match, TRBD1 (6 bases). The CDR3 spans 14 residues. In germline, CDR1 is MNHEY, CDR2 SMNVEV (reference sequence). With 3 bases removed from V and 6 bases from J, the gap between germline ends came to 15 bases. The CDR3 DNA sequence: TGTGCCAGCAGTTTCATGAGGGGGTCTAGCGAGCAGTACTTC. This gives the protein CASSFMRGSSEQYF.

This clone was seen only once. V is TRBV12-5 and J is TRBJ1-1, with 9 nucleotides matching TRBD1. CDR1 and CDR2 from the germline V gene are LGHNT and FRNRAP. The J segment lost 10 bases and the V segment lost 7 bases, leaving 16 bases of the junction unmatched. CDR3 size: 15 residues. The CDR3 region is CASAGGEGQGWRAFF. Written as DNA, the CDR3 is TGTGCTAGTGCGGGGGGAGAGGGACAGGGTTGGAGAGCTTTCTTT.

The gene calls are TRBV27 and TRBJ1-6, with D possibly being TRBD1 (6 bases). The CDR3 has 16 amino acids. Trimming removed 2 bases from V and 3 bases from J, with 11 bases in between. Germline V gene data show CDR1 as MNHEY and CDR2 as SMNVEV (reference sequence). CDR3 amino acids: CASSLGWTDYNSPLHF. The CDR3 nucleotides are TGTGCCAGCAGTTTAGGGTGGACAGACTATAATTCACCCCTCCACTTT.

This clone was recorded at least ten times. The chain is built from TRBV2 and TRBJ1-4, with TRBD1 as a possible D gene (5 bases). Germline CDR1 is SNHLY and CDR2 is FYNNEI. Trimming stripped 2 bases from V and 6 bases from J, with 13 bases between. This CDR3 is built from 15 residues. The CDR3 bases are TGTGCCAGCAGTGAATGGGCAGGGATTTATGAAAAACTGTTTTTT. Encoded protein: CASSEWAGIYEKLFF.